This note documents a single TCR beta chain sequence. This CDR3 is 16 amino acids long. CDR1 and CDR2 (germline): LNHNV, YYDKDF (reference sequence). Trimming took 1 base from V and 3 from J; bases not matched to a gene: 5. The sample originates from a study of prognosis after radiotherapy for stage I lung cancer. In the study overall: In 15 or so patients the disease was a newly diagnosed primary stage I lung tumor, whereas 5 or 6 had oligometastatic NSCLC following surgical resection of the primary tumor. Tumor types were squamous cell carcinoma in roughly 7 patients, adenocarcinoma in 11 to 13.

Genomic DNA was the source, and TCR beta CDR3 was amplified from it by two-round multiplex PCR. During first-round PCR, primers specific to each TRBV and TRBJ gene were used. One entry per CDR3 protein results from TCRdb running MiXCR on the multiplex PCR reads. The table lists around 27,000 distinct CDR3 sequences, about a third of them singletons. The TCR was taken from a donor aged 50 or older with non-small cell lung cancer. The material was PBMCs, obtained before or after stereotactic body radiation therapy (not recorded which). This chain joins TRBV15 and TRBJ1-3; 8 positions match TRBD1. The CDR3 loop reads CATSRGHRGYGNTIYF. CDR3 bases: TGTGCCACCAGCAGAGGTCACAGGGGGTATGGAAACACCATATATTTT. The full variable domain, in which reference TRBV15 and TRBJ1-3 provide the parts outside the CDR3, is DAMVIQNPRYQVTQFGKPVTLSCSQTLNHNVMYWYQQKSSQAPKLLFHYYDKDFNNEADTPDNFQSRRPNTSFCFLDIRSPGLGDTAMYLCATSRGHRGYGNTIYFGEGSWLTVV.